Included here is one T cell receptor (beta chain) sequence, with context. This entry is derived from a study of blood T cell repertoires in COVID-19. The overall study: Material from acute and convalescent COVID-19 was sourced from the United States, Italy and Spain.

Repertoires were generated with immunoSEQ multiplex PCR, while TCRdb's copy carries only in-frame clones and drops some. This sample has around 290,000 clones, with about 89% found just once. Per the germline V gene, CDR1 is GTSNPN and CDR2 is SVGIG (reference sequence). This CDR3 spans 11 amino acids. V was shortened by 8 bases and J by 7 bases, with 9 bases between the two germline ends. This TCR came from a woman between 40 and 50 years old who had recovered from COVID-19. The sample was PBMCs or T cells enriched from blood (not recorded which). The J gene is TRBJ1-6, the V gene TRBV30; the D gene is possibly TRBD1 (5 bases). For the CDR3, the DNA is TGTGCCATAGCAGGGAATTCACCCCTCCACTTT. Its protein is CAIAGNSPLHF.